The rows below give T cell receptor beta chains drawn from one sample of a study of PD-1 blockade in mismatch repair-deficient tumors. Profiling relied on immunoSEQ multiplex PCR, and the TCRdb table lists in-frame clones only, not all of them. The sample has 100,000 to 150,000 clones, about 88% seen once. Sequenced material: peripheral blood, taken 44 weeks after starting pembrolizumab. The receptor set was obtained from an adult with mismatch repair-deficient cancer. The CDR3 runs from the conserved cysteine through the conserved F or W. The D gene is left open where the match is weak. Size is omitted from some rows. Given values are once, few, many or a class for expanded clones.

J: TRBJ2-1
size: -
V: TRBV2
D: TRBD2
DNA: TGTGCCAGCAGCCAGGGACTAGCGGCCTACAATGAGCAGTTCTTC
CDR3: CASSQGLAAYNEQFF

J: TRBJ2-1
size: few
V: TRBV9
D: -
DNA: TGTGCCAGCAGCCACGCCAGGGGGGGAGGCCCCACCTACAATGAGCAGTTCTTC
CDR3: CASSHARGGGPTYNEQFF

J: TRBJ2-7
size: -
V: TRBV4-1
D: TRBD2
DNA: TGCGCCAGCAGCCCTGTTTGGCGAAACAAGCGGGGATACGAGCAGTACTTC
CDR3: CASSPVWRNKRGYEQYF

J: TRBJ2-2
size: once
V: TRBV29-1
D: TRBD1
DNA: TGCAGCGTTGAAGTACAAGGGGACAGGGGCACCGGGGAGCTGTTTTTT
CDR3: CSVEVQGDRGTGELFF

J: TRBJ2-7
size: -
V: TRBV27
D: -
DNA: TGTGCCAGCAGTTACGGGGATCACTACGAGCAGTACTTC
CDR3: CASSYGDHYEQYF

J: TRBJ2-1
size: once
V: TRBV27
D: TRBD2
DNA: TGTGCCAGCAGTTTTCCGGGACTAGCGGCGAATGAGCAGTTCTTC
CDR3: CASSFPGLAANEQFF

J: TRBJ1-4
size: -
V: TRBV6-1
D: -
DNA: TGTGCCAGCAGTGAAGCGCCTACCCGGGAAGGTTGGGAAAAACTGTTTTTT
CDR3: CASSEAPTREGWEKLFF

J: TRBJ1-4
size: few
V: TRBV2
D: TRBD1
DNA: TGTGCCAGCAGTGATCAGGGGGGCGGTGAAAAACTGTTTTTT
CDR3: CASSDQGGGEKLFF

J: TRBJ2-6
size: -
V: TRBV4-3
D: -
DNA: TGCGCCAGCAGCCAAGGGCCTCAACCGGGGGACGTCCTGACTTTC
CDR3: CASSQGPQPGDVLTF

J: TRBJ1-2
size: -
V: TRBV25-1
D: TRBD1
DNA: TGTGCCAGCATCCCACAGGGGGGGGTTGGCTACACCTTC
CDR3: CASIPQGGVGYTF

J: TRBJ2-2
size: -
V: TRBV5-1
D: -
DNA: TGCGCCAGCAGCTTGGGCGGGACGAACACCGGGGAGCTGTTTTTT
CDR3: CASSLGGTNTGELFF

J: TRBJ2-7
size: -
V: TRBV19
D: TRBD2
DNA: TGTGCCAGTAGTATAGGGTTTCCCCCGGGTAGCGGGAGGTCGGGGAACGAGCAGTACTTC
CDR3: CASSIGFPPGSGRSGNEQYF

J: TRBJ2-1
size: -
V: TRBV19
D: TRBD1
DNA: TGTGCCAGTAGTGACTGGGGACAGTCTTTCTACAATGAGCAGTTCTTC
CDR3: CASSDWGQSFYNEQFF

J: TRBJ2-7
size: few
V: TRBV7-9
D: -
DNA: TGTGCCAGCAGCCTGGAACAGGGCGAGCAGTACTTC
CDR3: CASSLEQGEQYF

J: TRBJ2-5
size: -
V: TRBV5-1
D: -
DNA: TGCGCCAGCAGCTGGGTCGGAGCCCAAGAGACCCAGTACTTC
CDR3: CASSWVGAQETQYF

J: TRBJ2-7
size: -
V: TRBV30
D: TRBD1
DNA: TGTGCCTGGACCCCCCCTGACAGGGTAGACGAGCAGTACTTC
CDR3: CAWTPPDRVDEQYF

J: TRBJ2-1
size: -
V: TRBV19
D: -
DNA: TGTGCCAGTTCCCCGGGACTCAAGGCTTACAATGAGCAGTTCTTC
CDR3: CASSPGLKAYNEQFF

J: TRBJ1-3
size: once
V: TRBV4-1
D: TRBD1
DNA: TGCGCCAGCAGCCAAGATTCGGCGACAGGGAGCTCTGGAAACACCATATATTTT
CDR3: CASSQDSATGSSGNTIYF

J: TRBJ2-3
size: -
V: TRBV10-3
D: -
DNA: TGTGCCATCGGTGCGGGGAATACGCAGTATTTT
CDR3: CAIGAGNTQYF

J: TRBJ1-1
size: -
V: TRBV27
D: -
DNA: TGTGCCAGCAGTTATAGAAGGAACACTGAAGCTTTCTTT
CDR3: CASSYRRNTEAFF

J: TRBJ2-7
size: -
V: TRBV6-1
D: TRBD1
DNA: TGTGCCAGCAGTGACGACAGGGGTTCCTACGAGCAGTACTTC
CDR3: CASSDDRGSYEQYF

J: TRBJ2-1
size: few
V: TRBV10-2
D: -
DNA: TGCGCCAGCAGTGATGGCCTTTACAATGAGCAGTTCTTC
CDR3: CASSDGLYNEQFF

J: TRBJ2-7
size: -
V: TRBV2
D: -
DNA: TGTGCCAGCACAGCCGCCTACGAGCAGTACTTC
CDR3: CASTAAYEQYF

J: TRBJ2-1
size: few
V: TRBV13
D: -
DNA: TGTGCCAGCAGCTTGGTCCCGTCTGAGCAGTTCTTC
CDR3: CASSLVPSEQFF

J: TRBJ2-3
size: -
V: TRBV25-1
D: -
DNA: TGTGCCAGCAGTGGAATGCCATACGACCTCGGAGATACGCAGTATTTT
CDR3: CASSGMPYDLGDTQYF

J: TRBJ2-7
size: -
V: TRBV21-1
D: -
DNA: TGTGCCAGCAGCAAAGTTGGAGGACAGGAGCCATCCTACGAGCAGTACTTC
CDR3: CASSKVGGQEPSYEQYF

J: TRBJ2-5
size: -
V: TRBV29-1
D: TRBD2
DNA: TGCAGCGTGGGGGGGGAAGAGCGGGAGTCTGCAGAGACCCAGTACTTC
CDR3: CSVGGEERESAETQYF

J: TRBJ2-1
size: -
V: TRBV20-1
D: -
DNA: TGCAGTGCTGTAGCCAGCCATGAGCAGTTCTTC
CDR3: CSAVASHEQFF

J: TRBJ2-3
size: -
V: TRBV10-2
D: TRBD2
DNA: TGCGCCAGCAGTGAGTGGGTAGCGGGGGGCACAGATACGCAGTATTTT
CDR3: CASSEWVAGGTDTQYF

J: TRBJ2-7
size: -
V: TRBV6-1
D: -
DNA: TGTGCCAGTAGGGACAAAAACACCTACGAGCAGTACTTC
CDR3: CASRDKNTYEQYF

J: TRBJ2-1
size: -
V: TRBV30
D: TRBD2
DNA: TGTGCCTGGAGTACCACGGGTCTAGCGGGGTACAATGAGCAGTTCTTC
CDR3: CAWSTTGLAGYNEQFF

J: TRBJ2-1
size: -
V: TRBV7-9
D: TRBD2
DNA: TGTGCCAGCAGCCCTAGCGGCGGGAGGGCCTACAATGAGCAGTTCTTC
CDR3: CASSPSGGRAYNEQFF

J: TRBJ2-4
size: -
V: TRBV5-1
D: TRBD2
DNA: TGCGCCAGCAGCCTGGGACTAGCGCGGTCCATTCAGTACTTC
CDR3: CASSLGLARSIQYF

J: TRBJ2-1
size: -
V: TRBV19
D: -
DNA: TGTGCCAGTTCACTGGAGTCCTACAATGAGCAGTTCTTC
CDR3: CASSLESYNEQFF

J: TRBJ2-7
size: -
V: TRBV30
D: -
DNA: TGTGCCTGGAGTCCCCCTTCCTACGAGCAGTACTTC
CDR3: CAWSPPSYEQYF

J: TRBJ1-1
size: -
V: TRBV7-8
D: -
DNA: TGTGCCAGCAGCCCCAGGGATTTTGGTCTGAACACTGAAGCTTTCTTT
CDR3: CASSPRDFGLNTEAFF

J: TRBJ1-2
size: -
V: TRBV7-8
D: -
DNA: TGTGCCAGCGGAGATTTCAGGCGAGTAGACTATGGCTACACCTTC
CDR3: CASGDFRRVDYGYTF

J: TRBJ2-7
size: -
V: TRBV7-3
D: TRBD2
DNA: TGTGCCAGCAGCTTAGCTCTTTTGGCGGGGGGAATCAACGAGCAGTACTTC
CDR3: CASSLALLAGGINEQYF

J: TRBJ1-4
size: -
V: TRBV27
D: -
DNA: TGTGCCAGCAGTACGGTCCCTGAGGCAACTAATGAAAAACTGTTTTTT
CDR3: CASSTVPEATNEKLFF

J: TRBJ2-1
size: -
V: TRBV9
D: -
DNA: TGTGCCAGCAGCGTCGGAGGAGGCGAGCAGTTCTTC
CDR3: CASSVGGGEQFF

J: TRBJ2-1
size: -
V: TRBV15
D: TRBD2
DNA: TGTGCCACCAGCAGAGTCCCATGGGGTCGGGCTAGCGGAGACAATGAGCAGTTCTTC
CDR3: CATSRVPWGRASGDNEQFF

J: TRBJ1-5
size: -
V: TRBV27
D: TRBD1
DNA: TGTGCCAGCAGTTTATCCCCCAGGGGGAGCAATCAGCCCCAGCATTTT
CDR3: CASSLSPRGSNQPQHF

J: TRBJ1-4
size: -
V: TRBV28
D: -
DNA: TGTGCCAGCAGTTTATATGGGTCCCAGGGTGAAAAACTGTTTTTT
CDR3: CASSLYGSQGEKLFF

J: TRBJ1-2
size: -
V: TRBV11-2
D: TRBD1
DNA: TGTGCCAGCAGCTTTCCGGACAGGGGACAGAACTTACACTTC
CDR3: CASSFPDRGQNLHF

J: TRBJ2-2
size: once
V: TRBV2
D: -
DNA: TGTGCCAGCAGTGTCGGGGGGCAAACCGGGGAGCTGTTTTTT
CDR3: CASSVGGQTGELFF

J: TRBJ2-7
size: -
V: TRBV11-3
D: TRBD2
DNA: TGTGCCAGCAGCTCGACCCCTAGCGGGAGCTACGAGCAGTACTTC
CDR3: CASSSTPSGSYEQYF

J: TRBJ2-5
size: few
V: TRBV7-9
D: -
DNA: TGTGCCAGCAGCCTCTCCCCCCCGACCCAGTACTTC
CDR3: CASSLSPPTQYF

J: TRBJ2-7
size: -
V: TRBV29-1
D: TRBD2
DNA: TGCAGCGTTGAAGGCCGGGGAGGGTTGCACGAGCAGTACTTC
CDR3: CSVEGRGGLHEQYF

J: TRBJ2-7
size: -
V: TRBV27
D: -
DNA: TGTGCCAGCAGATCGATTAGGACGGGGACCTACGAGCAGTACTTC
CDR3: CASRSIRTGTYEQYF

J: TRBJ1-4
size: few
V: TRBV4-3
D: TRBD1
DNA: TGCGCCAGCAGCCAAGGACAGGGAAAAGGAAGTGAAAAACTGTTTTTT
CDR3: CASSQGQGKGSEKLFF

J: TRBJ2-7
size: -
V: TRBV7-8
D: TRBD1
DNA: TGTGCCAGCAGCCGACTTACAGGGGCCCGAGAGATAGCCTACGAGCAGTACTTC
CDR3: CASSRLTGAREIAYEQYF

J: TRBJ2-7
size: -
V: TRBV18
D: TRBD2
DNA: TGTGCCAGCTCACCAAGCGGGACCTACGAGCAGTACTTC
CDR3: CASSPSGTYEQYF

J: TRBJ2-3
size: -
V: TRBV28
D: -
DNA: TGTGCCAGCAGTACGACAGGAGCAAAAGACACAGATACGCAGTATTTT
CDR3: CASSTTGAKDTDTQYF

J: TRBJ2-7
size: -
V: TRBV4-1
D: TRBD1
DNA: TGCGCCAGCAGCTCAATAGGAACAGGGGAAGGCTACGAGCAGTACTTC
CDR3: CASSSIGTGEGYEQYF

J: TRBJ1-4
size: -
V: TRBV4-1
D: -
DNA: TGCGCCAGCAGCCAAGGCCCAGGGATTTTTGGAGAAAAACTGTTTTTT
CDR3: CASSQGPGIFGEKLFF